This T cell receptor beta chain appears in the sequencing data of a study of shared clonotypes between healthy human individuals. None of the donors, who were healthy HIV-negative adults, had recently had acute infections or vaccinations. Per the original data handling: Without quality scores, immunoSEQ junctional reads could not be filtered like full-length reads. Clones were sequenced by immunoSEQ multiplex PCR, and TCRdb holds only the in-frame ones, with some missing. Clonal size and the V and J genes are those of that table, whereas D and trimming came from the DNA. Altogether 450,000 to 500,000 clones are present, roughly 80% being singletons, with the ten largest covering about 13%. The receptor's source is a woman aged 40 to 50 in good health. Some clones in this sample may be carry-over from other donors' samples. The sequencing input was PBMCs.

The CDR3 reads CASRRTAGDEAFF. The DNA for the CDR3 is TGTGCCAGCAGGCGGACGGCAGGCGACGAAGCTTTCTTT. The rearrangement uses TRBV5-6 and TRBJ1-1; no definite D call. This CDR3 has 13 residues. CDR1 SGHDT and CDR2 YYEEEE come from the germline V gene. Trimming removed 5 bases from V and 8 bases from J, with 16 bases in between.